This TCR beta chain is from a study of shared clonotypes between healthy human individuals. Study summary: The plates for each donor numbered three CD4 naive, three CD4 memory, two CD8 naive and one CD8 memory. Findings and caveats of the study: Relative to their counterparts shared across all four donors, non-shared clonotypes exhibited diminished generation probabilities.

The CDR3 sequence runs 11 residues, both termini included. CDR1 is SGHTS, CDR2 YDEGEE, per germline. The authors split each subset's genomic DNA evenly across several immunoSEQ plates. Assay: immunoSEQ multiplex PCR; the TCRdb copy retains only in-frame clones and omits some. The data show 1,400,000 or so clones, 97% to 99% seen once. This clone was observed a single time. Its antigen is unidentified. Because the CDR3's place on the DNA is in doubt, the DNA is left out and the CDR3 is given as listed by TCRdb. J is TRBJ2-5 and V is TRBV5-8; the table assigns TRBD2, which was not confirmed against the DNA. The sample taken for sequencing was naive CD4+ T cells sorted from blood. Subset described: CD45RA+ positively selected. This TCR came from a man under 40 in good health. This CDR3 is CASSVASGTYF.